Listed below are T cell receptor beta chains from one sample, sequenced in a study of glioma-infiltrating T cells. One entry per CDR3 protein, called by TCRdb with MiXCR from the multiplex PCR reads. The data contain roughly 100,000 distinct CDR3 sequences, 25% to 35% of them singletons. Specimen: glioma tissue, nonneoplastic brain tissue, or PBMCs (not recorded which). These receptors all stem from a human donor with low-grade glioma or glioblastoma, undergoing nonglioma brain surgery, or in good health (not recorded which). Both conserved end residues are part of each CDR3. D genes are given only for firm matches. Some rows mark clone size as missing; the rest say once, few, many or name a class of expanded clone.

j_call,v_call,clone_size,cdr3_length,d_call,cdr3_nt,cdr3_aa
TRBJ2-2,TRBV28,.,15,.,TGTGCCAGCAGTTTCACAGGGGGGGACACCGGGGAGCTGTTTTTT,CASSFTGGDTGELFF
TRBJ1-4,TRBV4-1,.,17,.,TGCGCCAGCAGCCAAGGGAGCGCTCCCCAACACGGTGAAAAACTGTTTTTT,CASSQGSAPQHGEKLFF
TRBJ1-1,TRBV6-1,many,12,.,TGTGCCAGCAGTGGAGACAGCCCCCTGGCTTTCTTT,CASSGDSPLAFF
TRBJ2-5,TRBV20-1,many,10,.,TGCAGTGCCCGCGTGCGATCGCAGTACTTC,CSARVRSQYF
TRBJ1-2,TRBV10-3,.,14,TRBD1,TGTGACTCCCGGGACAGCAACATCCTCTATGGCTACACCTTC,CDSRDSNILYGYTF
TRBJ1-3,TRBV10-3,few,14,.,TGTGCCATCAGTGGCAGGACACTTGGAAACACCATATATTTT,CAISGRTLGNTIYF
TRBJ2-5,TRBV6-2/TRBV6-3,many,12,.,TGTGCCGGAGGACAGACCCAGGAGACCCAGTACTTC,CAGGQTQETQYF
TRBJ2-7,TRBV7-2,many,14,.,TGTGCCAGCAGTGAGACGGACAGTGCCACCGAGCAGTACTTC,CASSETDSATEQYF
TRBJ2-7,TRBV20-1,many,13,.,TGCAGTGCCCCGAAAGGAGGGCCCTACGAGCAGTACTTC,CSAPKGGPYEQYF
TRBJ1-2,TRBV7-8,.,15,TRBD1,TGTGCCAGCAGCATCACAGGGGGCGCAATCTATGGCTACACCTTC,CASSITGGAIYGYTF
TRBJ1-6,TRBV24-1,many,15,TRBD1,TGTGCCACCAGTGATCTCAACAGGGGAAGTTCACCCCTCCACTTT,CATSDLNRGSSPLHF
TRBJ2-5,TRBV4-3,many,14,.,TGCGCCAGCAGCCAAGAATACCTAGGAGAGACCCAGTACTTC,CASSQEYLGETQYF
TRBJ2-3,TRBV14,.,15,.,TGTGCCAGCAGCTTCGCAGGGTGGGCGGCAGATACGCAGTATTTT,CASSFAGWAADTQYF
TRBJ2-5,TRBV5-1,medium-sized,17,TRBD2,TGCGCCAGCAGCCCGGGACTAGCGGGGGGCCGCCAAGAGACCCAGTACTTC,CASSPGLAGGRQETQYF
TRBJ1-3,TRBV20-1,many,16,TRBD1,TGCAGTGCTAGAGACCATGGGACAGCCTCTGGAAACACCATATATTTT,CSARDHGTASGNTIYF
TRBJ1-5,TRBV5-6,.,17,.,TGTGCCAGCATGGTCTCACGGGCACGGTCGAGCAATCAGCCCCAGCATTTT,CASMVSRARSSNQPQHF
TRBJ1-2,TRBV29-1,.,12,.,TGCGGCGTTGAAGGCAGGCCCTATGGCTACACCTTC,CGVEGRPYGYTF
TRBJ1-1,TRBV19,.,12,.,TGTGCCAGTAGTATTACGGGGGCTGAAGCTTTCTTT,CASSITGAEAFF
TRBJ2-2,TRBV6-6,.,17,TRBD2,TGTGCCAGCAGTTACTCGTCTGCGGGGGGGGGCACCGGGGAGCTGTTTTTT,CASSYSSAGGGTGELFF
TRBJ1-5,TRBV20-1,many,15,.,TGCAGTGCTAGGCTCTCCGGCAGCTTAGGACAGCCCCAGCATTTT,CSARLSGSLGQPQHF
TRBJ2-7,TRBV15,many,14,.,TGTGCCACCAGCAGAGATTACGTGGGCCACGAGCAGTACTTC,CATSRDYVGHEQYF
TRBJ1-5,TRBV19,few,15,.,TGTGCCAGTAGTATGGCTTTTTATAGCAATCAGCCCCAGCATTTT,CASSMAFYSNQPQHF
TRBJ2-5,TRBV30,.,13,.,TGTGCCTGGAGTTTTAGGGGGCAAGAGACCCAGTACTTC,CAWSFRGQETQYF
TRBJ2-1,TRBV20-1,many,12,.,TGCAGTGCTGGTCGACGGGCCGATGAGCAGTTCTTC,CSAGRRADEQFF
TRBJ2-5,TRBV7-6,.,14,.,TGTGCTAGCAGCTTAAGGGACATCCAAGAGACCCAGTACTTC,CASSLRDIQETQYF
TRBJ2-1,TRBV29-1,many,10,.,TGCAGCGTTGCTGGGCAGTCGCAGTTCTTC,CSVAGQSQFF
TRBJ1-6,TRBV18,many,14,TRBD1,TGTGCCAGCTCACCAACAGGGGGAGAATCACCCCTCCACTTT,CASSPTGGESPLHF
TRBJ2-7,TRBV7-2,many,16,TRBD2,TGTGCCAGCAGCCCGTACGGGGGGGAGCCCTCCTACGAGCAGTACTTC,CASSPYGGEPSYEQYF
TRBJ2-7,TRBV4-2,many,13,TRBD2,TGTGCCAGCAGCCAAGGGGGGGGTCACGAGCAGTACTTC,CASSQGGGHEQYF
TRBJ1-2,TRBV5-6,.,15,.,TGTGCCAGCAGAGGGTTTTCGGACAGCCTCTTTGGCTACACCTTC,CASRGFSDSLFGYTF
TRBJ1-2,TRBV7-8,few,15,.,TGTGCCAGCAGCTTATCCCTACCTTCGGACTATGGCTACACCTTC,CASSLSLPSDYGYTF
TRBJ1-6,TRBV2,.,13,.,TGTGCCCGTCAAACAGTCTATAATTCACCCCTCCACTTT,CARQTVYNSPLHF
TRBJ2-7,TRBV4-1,once,16,.,TGCGCCAGCAGCCAAGTAGATATGGCATTTACCTACGAGCAGTACTTC,CASSQVDMAFTYEQYF
TRBJ1-2,TRBV12-3/TRBV12-4,.,15,TRBD1,TGTGCCAGCAGTCTGTTCGGGACAGTGGCCTATGGCTACACCTTC,CASSLFGTVAYGYTF
TRBJ2-3,TRBV6-1,few,15,.,TGTGCCAGCAGCTCCGCGGTTGGATTCACAGATACGCAGTATTTT,CASSSAVGFTDTQYF
TRBJ1-1,TRBV7-3,many,15,TRBD1,TGTGCCAGCAGCCTACAGACAGGGGGGAACACTGAAGCTTTCTTT,CASSLQTGGNTEAFF
TRBJ2-7,TRBV28,many,12,.,TGTGCCAGCAGTGCCTCCAGCTACGAGCAGTACTTC,CASSASSYEQYF
TRBJ2-5,TRBV7-7,many,13,.,TGTGCTAGCAGCCGCCAAGGGCGGGAGACCCAGTACTTC,CASSRQGRETQYF
TRBJ2-1,TRBV11-2,.,16,.,TGTGCCAGCAGCCCATCTCAAGGGACACTGGTCAATGAGCAGTTCTTC,CASSPSQGTLVNEQFF
TRBJ2-7,TRBV4-3,many,14,.,TGCGCCAGCAGCCAAGAATTTGGATCCTACGAGCAGTACTTC,CASSQEFGSYEQYF